These 18 T cell receptor beta chains came from one sample sequenced in a study of technical replicates of blood from a handful of donors. Profiled with immunoSEQ multiplex PCR; TCRdb holds only in-frame clones, not every one. Of about 80,000 clones in the sample, 97% are singletons; the top ten hold approximately 0.18%. The specimen was T cells isolated from PBMCs. Every receptor here comes from a human donor in good health.

The chain is built from TRBV18 and TRBJ1-3; D is unclear. V dropped 6 bases and J dropped 4 bases, with 16 bases sitting between them. CDR1 is KGHSH and CDR2 is LQKENI in the germline V gene. CDR3 length: 15 residues. The CDR3 is CASSRVFQAGNTIYF. Here the CDR3 DNA reads TGTGCCAGCTCCCGGGTTTTTCAAGCGGGAAACACCATATATTTT. The entire variable domain, with the rest obtained from reference TRBV18 and TRBJ1-3, is as follows: NAGVMQNPRHLVRRRGQEARLRCSPMKGHSHVYWYRQLPEEGLKFMVYLQKENIIDESGMPKERFSAEFPKEGPSILRIQQVVRGDSAAYFCASSRVFQAGNTIYFGEGSWLTVV.

The chain joins TRBV7-3 to TRBJ2-1; TRBD1 agrees at 8 bases. Germline CDR1 is SGHTA and CDR2 is FQGTGA. There are 13 residues in the CDR3. V gave up 4 bases and J gave up 6 bases; unmatched junction bases: 2. This CDR3 is CASSSTGGNEQFF. The CDR3 nucleotides are TGTGCCAGCAGCTCCACAGGGGGCAATGAGCAGTTCTTC.

The chain is built from TRBV7-9 and TRBJ2-3, with 9 positions matching TRBD1. CDR1 and CDR2 from the germline V gene are SEHNR and FQNEAQ (reference sequence). The trim removed 5 bases at V and 3 bases at J, leaving 3 bases unmatched. This CDR3 comprises 14 residues. The CDR3: CASSTGTGTDTQYF. DNA of the CDR3: TGTGCCAGCAGCACCGGGACAGGGACAGATACGCAGTATTTT.

The chain is built from TRBV2 and TRBJ2-2; D gene unclear. This CDR3 comprises 16 residues. Trimming stripped 5 bases from V and 0 bases from J, with 13 bases between. From germline, CDR1 is SNHLY and CDR2 FYNNEI. The CDR3 sequence is CASSRTRLSNTGELFF. The CDR3, as DNA: TGTGCCAGCAGTAGAACGAGGTTATCGAACACCGGGGAGCTGTTTTTT.

The V call is TRBV28, the J call TRBJ2-1; no reliable D call. Deletions cut 10 bases from V and 5 bases from J, with 9 bases between. The CDR3 covers 11 residues. Germline loops: CDR1 MDHEN, CDR2 SYDVKM. Here the CDR3 DNA reads TGTGCCATTCACAACAACAATGAGCAGTTCTTC. Protein sequence: CAIHNNNEQFF.

The genes are TRBV5-1 and TRBJ2-7; D is perhaps TRBD1 (7 bases). Trimming took off 3 bases at V and 3 bases at J, with 13 bases between the two ends. There are 14 residues in the CDR3. The germline gives CDR1 SGHRS, CDR2 YFSETQ. The chain's CDR3 is CASSSGGTDYEQYF. CDR3 bases: TGCGCCAGCAGCTCCGGAGGGACAGACTACGAGCAGTACTTC.

The V and J genes are TRBV5-1 and TRBJ2-1; possibly TRBD2 for D (5 bases). V was cut by 0 bases and J by 7 bases, with 14 bases left in between. Germline V gene sequence: CDR1 SGHRS, CDR2 YFSETQ. The CDR3 contains 15 residues. The CDR3 nucleotides read TGCGCCAGCAGCTTGGGGCTAGCCGAAGGGAATGAGCAGTTCTTC. Protein: CASSLGLAEGNEQFF.

V gene TRBV11-2 combines with J gene TRBJ2-7; no firm D call. The germline V and J ends were trimmed by 1 base and 2 bases, with 6 bases remaining between them. This CDR3 spans 13 amino acids. CDR1 SGHAT and CDR2 FQNNGV come from the germline V gene. In DNA, the CDR3 is TGTGCCAGCAGCTTAGCCCCTACCTACGAGCAGTACTTC. It specifies CASSLAPTYEQYF.

The genes are TRBV9 and TRBJ2-4, with 7 bases matching TRBD2. The CDR3 sequence is 14 residues long. The germline V gene has CDR1 SGDLS and CDR2 YYNGEE. V lost 6 bases, J lost 8 bases, and 11 bases stayed unmatched. CDR3 sequence: CASTTNLGGDIQYF. DNA for the CDR3: TGTGCCAGCACCACTAACTTGGGGGGGGACATTCAGTACTTC.

The chain employs TRBV5-6 and TRBJ2-2, with 8 bases identical to TRBD2. This CDR3 is 16 amino acids long. J was trimmed by 3 bases and V by 0 bases; bases with no gene match: 4. The V gene's germline CDR1 is SGHDT and CDR2 YYEEEE. In DNA form, the CDR3 reads TGTGCCAGCAGCTTGGAGCGGGAGTTGTACACCGGGGAGCTGTTTTTT. This translates into CASSLERELYTGELFF. Using reference TRBV5-6 and TRBJ2-2 for the parts outside the CDR3, the full variable domain is DAGVTQSPTHLIKTRGQQVTLRCSPKSGHDTVSWYQQALGQGPQFIFQYYEEEERQRGNFPDRFSGHQFPNYSSELNVNALLLGDSALYLCASSLERELYTGELFFGEGSRLTVL.

The chain is built from TRBV19 and TRBJ1-4; 8 nucleotides agree with TRBD1. After removal of 2 bases from V and 5 bases from J, the junction contained 16 bases not matched to a gene. CDR3 length equals 19 residues. The germline V gene encodes CDR1 LNHDA and CDR2 SQIVND (reference sequence). The CDR3 loop reads CASSIFLPGQGGKNEKLFF. The CDR3 coding sequence is TGTGCCAGTAGTATATTTCTACCTGGACAGGGCGGAAAGAATGAAAAACTGTTTTTT.

This rearrangement joins TRBV11-3 to TRBJ1-2; TRBD1 matches at 8 bases. The V segment lost 4 bases and the J segment 2 bases; nucleotides outside the gene matches: 3. The length of the CDR3 is 14 residues. Germline-derived CDR1 and CDR2 are SGHNT and YENEEA. The DNA for the CDR3 is TGTGCCAGCAGCTCTCGGACAGGGAACTATGGCTACACCTTC. Translation: CASSSRTGNYGYTF.

The gene calls are TRBV7-9 and TRBJ1-5; TRBD1 matches at 7 bases. CDR1 and CDR2 from the germline V gene are SEHNR and FQNEAQ (reference sequence). Germline trimming cut 5 bases from V and 5 bases from J; bases unmatched to any gene: 6. The CDR3 consists of 14 residues. CDR3: CASSETGEDQPQHF. CDR3 sequence (DNA): TGTGCCAGCAGCGAAACAGGGGAGGATCAGCCCCAGCATTTT.

The chain combines TRBV29-1 with TRBJ1-1; 8 bases are a match to TRBD1. From germline, CDR1 is SQVTM and CDR2 ANQGSEA. There are 13 residues in the CDR3. The V segment lost 8 bases and the J segment 1 base; nucleotides outside the gene matches: 6. CDR3: CSSRQGRNTEAFF. The CDR3 region has the DNA TGCAGCTCCAGACAGGGGAGGAACACTGAAGCTTTCTTT.

The rearrangement uses TRBV27 and TRBJ1-4; tentatively, D is TRBD1 (6 bases). CDR3 length: 17 amino acids. In germline, CDR1 is MNHEY, CDR2 SMNVEV (reference sequence). The V end was cut by 6 bases, the J end by 2 bases, with 19 bases between. The CDR3 sequence is CASRFGQGRSTNEKLFF. CDR3 DNA sequence: TGTGCCAGCAGGTTCGGGCAGGGGCGATCGACTAATGAAAAACTGTTTTTT.

This rearrangement joins TRBV6-6 to TRBJ1-4, with 7 positions matching TRBD1. J gave up 0 bases and V 6 bases, and 4 bases lay outside the gene matches. Germline lookup yields CDR1 MNHNY and CDR2 SVGAGI (reference sequence). The CDR3 spans 15 residues. The CDR3 sequence: CASSSGQATNEKLFF. The CDR3, as DNA: TGTGCCAGCAGCTCTGGACAGGCAACTAATGAAAAACTGTTTTTT.

J is TRBJ1-6 and V is TRBV2; 7 bases match TRBD1. The junction had 6 bases not matched to a gene; V was cut back by 7 bases and J by 12 bases. The germline V gene encodes CDR1 SNHLY and CDR2 FYNNEI. The CDR3 consists of 12 residues. The CDR3 coding sequence is TGTGCCAGCACGTTCGGGACAGAACCCCTCCACTTT. Residues: CASTFGTEPLHF.

The chain combines TRBV5-1 with TRBJ2-5, with TRBD2 matching 8 bases. V shed 1 base and J 0 bases; nucleotides not matched to a gene: 2. The CDR3 covers 15 residues. Germline assignment: CDR1 SGHRS and CDR2 YFSETQ. CDR3 DNA: TGCGCCAGCAGCTTGTTAGCGGGGTACCAAGAGACCCAGTACTTC. Its protein product is CASSLLAGYQETQYF.